The 16 T cell receptor beta chains in this list originate from one sample, sequenced in a study of a mutant IDH1 vaccine in newly diagnosed glioma. These receptors' targets are unknown. Documented time point: week 5, during vaccination. Alongside topical imiquimod, each dose of vaccine comprised 300 ug of mutant IDH1 20-mer peptide. Assay: immunoSEQ multiplex PCR; the TCRdb copy retains only in-frame clones and omits some. The sample holds 40,000 to 50,000 clones, roughly 85% seen once. Sequenced here: PBMCs, sampled from a glioma patient whose treatment included an IDH1 peptide vaccine. The receptors originated from a man aged 40-50 years with glioma.

The CDR3 loop is CASSQGPIQGYEQYF. CDR3 nucleotide sequence: TGTGCCAGCAGCCAAGGTCCGATACAGGGCTACGAGCAGTACTTC. The chain combines TRBV4-2 with TRBJ2-7; perhaps TRBD1 as D (6 bases). The length of the CDR3 is 15 residues. Trimming cost V 1 base and J 3 bases, with 13 bases left between them. Per germline, CDR1 LGHNA and CDR2 YNFKEQ.

The chain combines TRBV7-2 with TRBJ2-3; possibly TRBD2 for D (5 bases). CDR3 size: 14 residues. The V and J ends lost 5 bases and 2 bases respectively, with 11 bases between them. Germline loops: CDR1 SGHTA, CDR2 FQGNSA. The CDR3 nucleotides read TGTGCCAGCAGCCCCCGGAGGTTCACAGATACGCAGTATTTT. Translation gives CASSPRRFTDTQYF.

The rearrangement links TRBV13 to TRBJ1-2; D may be TRBD1 (6 bases). The CDR3 loop spans 13 amino acids. Germline CDR1 PRHDT, CDR2 FYEKMQ (reference sequence). Trimming took off 5 bases at V and 5 bases at J, with 12 bases between the two ends. CDR3 sequence reads: CASSAGVGYGYTF. Written as DNA, the CDR3 is TGTGCCAGCAGCGCAGGGGTAGGGTATGGCTACACCTTC.

The gene calls are TRBV25-1 and TRBJ2-7; TRBD1 matches 10 bases. There are 13 residues in the CDR3. Germline CDR1 MGHDK, CDR2 SYGVNS. V shed 9 bases, J shed 0 bases, and the junction held 2 bases outside the gene matches. The CDR3 spells CASGTGASYEQYF. In DNA form, the CDR3 reads TGTGCCAGTGGGACAGGGGCCTCCTACGAGCAGTACTTC.

The V gene is TRBV5-1, the J gene TRBJ2-1; 8 bases align to TRBD2. With 4 bases clipped from V and 4 bases from J, the junction kept 16 bases outside the gene matches. Germline assignment: CDR1 SGHRS and CDR2 YFSETQ. The CDR3 runs 18 residues. In nucleotides, the CDR3 is TGCGCCAGCAGCCCCAGGCCGGGTACTAGCGGTACTTACAATGAGCAGTTCTTC. Protein sequence: CASSPRPGTSGTYNEQFF.

The chain has TRBV21-1 and TRBJ1-1; the D call TRBD1 from the table was never checked on the DNA. TRBV21-1 is a documented pseudogene. This CDR3 is built from 14 residues. The chain's CDR3 is CASSKVAENTEAFF. The CDR3 region has the DNA TGTGCCAGCAGCAAAGTGGCCGAGAACACTGAAGCTTTCTTT.

J is TRBJ2-7 and V is TRBV6-6; 8 bases match TRBD2. The germline CDR1 and CDR2 sequences are MNHNY and SVGAGI (reference sequence). Unmatched junction bases numbered 7, after V lost 6 bases and J lost 3 bases. The CDR3 extends over 14 amino acids. The CDR3, as DNA: TGTGCCAGCAGCCTCGGGACTAGTAACTACGAGCAGTACTTC. The encoded protein is CASSLGTSNYEQYF.

The sample holds one count of this clone. The J gene is TRBJ2-1, the V gene TRBV19; weak D call: TRBD2 (6 bases). V lost 5 bases to trimming and J lost 2 bases, with 13 bases between them. The CDR3 runs to 15 residues. Germline CDR1 reads LNHDA; CDR2 reads SQIVND (reference sequence). This chain's CDR3 is CASSARWGAYNEQFF. In DNA, the CDR3 is TGTGCCAGTAGTGCAAGGTGGGGGGCCTACAATGAGCAGTTCTTC. The full variable domain, rest sourced from reference TRBV19 and TRBJ2-1, is DGGITQSPKYLFRKEGQNVTLSCEQNLNHDAMYWYRQDPGQGLRLIYYSQIVNDFQKGDIAEGYSVSREKKESFPLTVTSAQKNPTAFYLCASSARWGAYNEQFFGPGTRLTVL.

The chain couples TRBV11-2 to TRBJ2-6, with D unresolved. Germline assignment: CDR1 SGHAT and CDR2 FQNNGV. The CDR3 sequence is 15 residues long. Trimming removed 4 bases at V and 0 bases at J, with 7 bases between. The CDR3 DNA reads as TGTGCCAGCAGCTCGATCCGCTCTGGGGCCAACGTCCTGACTTTC. Translation gives CASSSIRSGANVLTF.

The chain uses TRBV9 and TRBJ1-1; weak D call: TRBD1 (5 bases). Trimming cost V 0 bases and J 3 bases, with 12 bases left between them. From germline, CDR1 is SGDLS and CDR2 YYNGEE. The CDR3 has 15 residues. The CDR3 DNA reads TGTGCCAGCAGCGTAGCGGGCGGGGGGGACACTGAAGCTTTCTTT. Amino acids: CASSVAGGGDTEAFF.

This chain links TRBV5-1 with TRBJ2-1; no reliable D call. Germline assignment: CDR1 SGHRS and CDR2 YFSETQ. Trimming left V 0 bases short and J 2 bases short, with 6 bases between. The CDR3 runs 14 residues. For the CDR3, the DNA is TGCGCCAGCAGCTTGGCCGTCGCCTACAATGAGCAGTTCTTC. It encodes CASSLAVAYNEQFF. Drawing the rest from reference TRBV5-1 and TRBJ2-1, the complete variable domain is KAGVTQTPRYLIKTRGQQVTLSCSPISGHRSVSWYQQTPGQGLQFLFEYFSETQRNKGNFPGRFSGRQFSNSRSEMNVSTLELGDSALYLCASSLAVAYNEQFFGPGTRLTVL.

This chain links TRBV9 with TRBJ1-5, with a weak D call TRBD1 (5 bases). The CDR3 has 13 amino acids. Germline V gene lookup returns CDR1 SGDLS and CDR2 YYNGEE. V was pared by 2 bases and J by 5 bases, with 8 bases between. CDR3 protein: CASSVGTDQPQHF. CDR3 DNA sequence: TGTGCCAGCAGCGTTGGGACGGATCAGCCCCAGCATTTT.

As regards this clone: Relative to the germline gene, one junction end is altered; a read error may explain this. The chain carries TRBV4-3 and TRBJ2-3, with 10 bases that match TRBD2. Germline V gives CDR1 LGHNA, CDR2 YSLEER. The CDR3 extends over 17 amino acids. The CDR3 DNA is TGCGCCAGCAGCCAAGATGTAGCTAGCGGGAGCATAGATACGCAGTATTTT. Encoded protein: CASSQDVASGSIDTQYF.

The gene calls are TRBV7-7 and TRBJ2-5, with 11 positions matching TRBD1. J gave up 7 bases and V 5 bases, and 9 bases lay outside the gene matches. This CDR3 has 15 residues. The germline V gene encodes CDR1 SSHAT and CDR2 FNYEAQ (reference sequence). The CDR3 here is CASSHRTGGEGTQYF. The DNA of the CDR3 is TGTGCCAGCAGCCACCGGACAGGGGGCGAGGGGACCCAGTACTTC.

The chain links TRBV7-9 to TRBJ2-5; the D is unclear. This CDR3 comprises 12 residues. Germline V gene sequence: CDR1 SEHNR, CDR2 FQNEAQ (reference sequence). V dropped 2 bases and J dropped 11 bases, with 12 bases sitting between them. Here the CDR3 reads CASSLIHVEQYF. The CDR3 DNA reads TGTGCCAGCAGCTTAATCCACGTTGAGCAGTACTTC.

This CDR3 reads CASRSRDEQYF. DNA of the CDR3: TGTGCCAGCAGGTCCAGGGACGAGCAGTACTTC. The chain carries TRBV6-5 and TRBJ2-7; tentatively, D is TRBD1 (5 bases). This CDR3 contains 11 residues. Germline-derived CDR1 and CDR2 are MNHEY and SVGAGI. Trimming removed 6 bases from V and 5 bases from J, with 8 bases in between.